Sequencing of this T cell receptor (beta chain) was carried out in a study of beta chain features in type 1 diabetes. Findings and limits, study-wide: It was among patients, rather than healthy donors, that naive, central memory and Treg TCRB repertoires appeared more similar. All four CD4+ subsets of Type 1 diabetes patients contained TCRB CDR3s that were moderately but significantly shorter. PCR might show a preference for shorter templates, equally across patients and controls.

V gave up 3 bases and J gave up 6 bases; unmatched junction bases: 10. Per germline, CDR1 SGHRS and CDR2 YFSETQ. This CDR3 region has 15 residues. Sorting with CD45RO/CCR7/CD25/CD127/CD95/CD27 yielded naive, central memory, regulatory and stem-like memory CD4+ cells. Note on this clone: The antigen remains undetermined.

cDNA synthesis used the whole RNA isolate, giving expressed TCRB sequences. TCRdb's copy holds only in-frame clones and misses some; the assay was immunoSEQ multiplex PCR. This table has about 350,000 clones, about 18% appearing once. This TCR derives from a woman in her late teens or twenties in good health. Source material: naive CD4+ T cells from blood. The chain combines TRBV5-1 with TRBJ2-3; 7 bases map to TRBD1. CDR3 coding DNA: TGCGCCAGCAGCTACGTTGACAGGGTGGGGGATACGCAGTATTTT. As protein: CASSYVDRVGDTQYF.